Listed below are T cell receptor beta chains from one sample, sequenced in a study of T cell responses to AZD1222 COVID-19 vaccine. Repertoires were generated with immunoSEQ multiplex PCR, while TCRdb's copy carries only in-frame clones and drops some. The sample lists tens of thousands of clones; more than 75% were seen once. The starting material was peripheral blood, obtained on day 0 of AZD1222 vaccination. The receptors shown here come from an adult in good health. CDR3s include the opening cysteine and the closing phenylalanine or tryptophan. A D gene is named only where the DNA matches it firmly. Part of the rows lack a size; the others show once, few, many or a class for expanded clones.

CDR3	DNA	D	J	V	size
CASSDPGVEYF	TGTGCCAGCAGTGATCCAGGGGTCGAGTACTTC	-	TRBJ2-7	TRBV6-2/TRBV6-3	once
CASSRQNTGELFF	TGTGCCAGCAGCCGACAGAACACCGGGGAGCTGTTTTTT	-	TRBJ2-2	TRBV9	-
CASSLGLAGVFSYEQYF	TGTGCCAGCAGCTTAGGACTAGCGGGAGTCTTCTCCTACGAGCAGTACTTC	TRBD2	TRBJ2-7	TRBV7-6	-
CSARWGYEQYF	TGCAGTGCTAGATGGGGGTACGAGCAGTACTTC	-	TRBJ2-7	TRBV20-1	-
CASSRTGRTGELFF	TGCGCCAGCAGCAGGACAGGGAGAACCGGGGAGCTGTTTTTT	TRBD1	TRBJ2-2	TRBV4-3	-
CASSQNRVLFSGEQYF	TGTGCCAGCAGCCAGAACAGGGTCCTCTTCTCGGGAGAGCAGTACTTC	-	TRBJ2-7	TRBV3-1/TRBV3-2	few
CASSYRAGGPNEQFF	TGTGCCAGCAGTTACAGGGCGGGAGGCCCCAATGAGCAGTTCTTC	TRBD2	TRBJ2-1	TRBV6-2/TRBV6-3	-
CAWSGSRLAGYTGELFF	TGTGCCTGGAGTGGGTCCCGGCTTGCGGGTTACACCGGGGAGCTGTTTTTT	-	TRBJ2-2	TRBV30	-
CASSVPLSRGVQPQHF	TGTGCCAGCAGCGTACCCCTCTCACGAGGTGTACAGCCCCAGCATTTT	-	TRBJ1-5	TRBV9	-
CASSALTSVVAGELFF	TGTGCCAGCAGCGCCCTCACTAGTGTCGTCGCCGGGGAGCTGTTTTTT	-	TRBJ2-2	TRBV11-2	-
CASSLGTGENIQYF	TGCGCCAGCAGCCTAGGGACAGGGGAAAACATTCAGTACTTC	TRBD1	TRBJ2-4	TRBV5-1	-
CASSSPGQDYNEQFF	TGTGCCAGCAGTTCACCGGGACAGGATTACAATGAGCAGTTCTTC	TRBD1	TRBJ2-1	TRBV11-1	few
CASSESIQTLYEQYF	TGCGCCAGCAGTGAGTCGATTCAGACCTTATACGAGCAGTACTTC	-	TRBJ2-7	TRBV10-2	-
CASRHEIQETQYF	TGTGCCAGCAGACACGAGATTCAAGAGACCCAGTACTTC	-	TRBJ2-5	TRBV11-2	-
CASRVLLLDNTEAFF	TGTGCCAGTAGGGTTTTGTTGCTGGATAACACTGAAGCTTTCTTT	-	TRBJ1-1	TRBV19	once
CASSALSGRARETQYF	TGCGCCAGCAGCGCCCTCAGCGGGAGGGCTCGAGAGACCCAGTACTTC	TRBD2	TRBJ2-5	TRBV10-2	-
CASSRDSYYGYTF	TGTGCCAGCAGCCGGGACAGCTACTATGGCTACACCTTC	TRBD1	TRBJ1-2	TRBV5-5	-
CASSLFGRGDQPQHF	TGTGCCAGCAGCCTATTTGGTCGGGGCGATCAGCCCCAGCATTTT	-	TRBJ1-5	TRBV5-8	-
CASSWGFDQPQHF	TGTGCCAGCAGTTGGGGCTTCGATCAGCCCCAGCATTTT	-	TRBJ1-5	TRBV12-3/TRBV12-4	-
CASSLKVGGGNEQFF	TGTGCCAGCAGCTTAAAGGTGGGAGGGGGCAATGAGCAGTTCTTC	-	TRBJ2-1	TRBV7-2	-
CARPWDGTREKLFF	TGTGCCAGACCCTGGGACGGGACAAGGGAAAAACTGTTTTTT	-	TRBJ1-4	TRBV5-3	once
CASSQERTAYNEQFF	TGTGCCAGCAGCCAAGAAAGGACAGCCTACAATGAGCAGTTCTTC	-	TRBJ2-1	TRBV4-2	few
CATSDFGQESTDTQYF	TGTGCCACCAGTGATTTTGGACAGGAGAGCACAGATACGCAGTATTTT	TRBD1	TRBJ2-3	TRBV24-1	-
CASSGSNTEAFF	TGTGCCAGCAGCGGATCCAACACTGAAGCTTTCTTT	-	TRBJ1-1	TRBV4-2	-
CSARTDEKLFF	TGCAGTGCGAGGACAGATGAAAAACTGTTTTTT	-	TRBJ1-4	TRBV20-1	-
CASSLGRLYEQYF	TGTGCCAGCTCACTAGGCCGCCTTTACGAGCAGTACTTC	-	TRBJ2-7	TRBV12-3/TRBV12-4	-
CAWSVDRANYGYTF	TGTGCCTGGAGTGTGGACAGGGCTAACTATGGCTACACCTTC	TRBD1	TRBJ1-2	TRBV30	-
CASSPGILNQPQHF	TGTGCCAGCAGCCCCGGGATCCTAAATCAGCCCCAGCATTTT	-	TRBJ1-5	TRBV4-2	few
CASSRTDIVETQYF	TGTGCCAGCAGTAGAACCGACATCGTGGAGACCCAGTACTTC	-	TRBJ2-5	TRBV2	-
CASSRGVSSYNEQFF	TGTGCCAGCTCCCGCGGAGTCAGCTCCTACAATGAGCAGTTCTTC	-	TRBJ2-1	TRBV28	few
CASSLGPGKVQPQHF	TGTGCCAGCAGCTTAGGCCCGGGAAAAGTTCAGCCCCAGCATTTT	-	TRBJ1-5	TRBV13	once
CASSQGSGSTDTQYF	TGTGCCAGCAGCCAAGGAAGCGGTAGCACAGATACGCAGTATTTT	-	TRBJ2-3	TRBV3-1/TRBV3-2	-
CASSLLGVEEGYEQYF	TGTGCTAGCAGCTTGCTTGGGGTGGAGGAGGGCTACGAGCAGTACTTC	-	TRBJ2-7	TRBV7-7	-
CASSLSIASTYEQYF	TGTGCCAGCAGTTTATCGATAGCGAGCACCTACGAGCAGTACTTC	-	TRBJ2-7	TRBV27	-
CATLKGTSGSTGELFF	TGTGCCACACTAAAGGGGACTAGCGGATCCACCGGGGAGCTGTTTTTT	TRBD2	TRBJ2-2	TRBV10-3	-
CASSSMPGGPYSPLHF	TGTGCCAGCAGCAGTATGCCGGGCGGGCCCTATTCACCCCTCCACTTT	-	TRBJ1-6	TRBV11-2	-
CASSPVGQPNTEAFF	TGTGCCAGTAGTCCTGTTGGACAGCCGAACACTGAAGCTTTCTTT	-	TRBJ1-1	TRBV19	-
CASSLTDPNTEAFF	TGCGCCAGCAGCCTGACGGATCCGAACACTGAAGCTTTCTTT	-	TRBJ1-1	TRBV5-1	-